The 10 T cell receptor beta chains reported below all come from one sample, sequenced in a study of cytotoxic CD8 clonotypes in ibrutinib-treated CLL. TCRdb's copy holds only in-frame clones and misses some; the assay was immunoSEQ multiplex PCR. The sample includes tens of thousands of clones, about 70% of them seen just once. The source material was PBMCs, sampled after 24 months of ibrutinib treatment. These receptors all stem from a human donor with chronic lymphocytic leukemia.

This clone occurred many times. The chain carries TRBV21-1 and TRBJ1-5; no DNA check was done on the table's D call, TRBD1. TRBV21-1 is marked as a pseudogene. The CDR3 contains 16 residues. The chain's CDR3 is CASSKATSRGSQPQHF. The CDR3 bases are TGTGCCAGCAGCAAAGCGACGTCCAGGGGCAGTCAGCCCCAGCATTTT.

The chain carries TRBV9 and TRBJ1-1; the match to TRBD1 covers 8 bases. Per the germline V gene, CDR1 is SGDLS and CDR2 is YYNGEE. The CDR3 has 12 amino acids. The trim removed 4 bases at V and 12 bases at J, leaving 8 bases unmatched. The CDR3 bases are TGTGCCAGCAGCCTACAGGGGGTTGAGACTTTCTTT. Residues: CASSLQGVETFF.

CDR3 sequence (DNA): TGCGCCAGCAGGGGACTAGCGGGGGATCAATCTAGCACAGATACGCAGTATTTT. Protein: CASRGLAGDQSSTDTQYF. The chain carries TRBV10-2 and TRBJ2-3; 14 bases align to TRBD2. CDR1 is WSHSY and CDR2 is SAAADI in the germline V gene. Trimming removed 6 bases from V and 0 bases from J; junction bases left unmatched: 8. The CDR3 length is 18 residues.

The chain carries TRBV21-1 and TRBJ1-2; TRBD1 is the table's D call and was not checked against the DNA. TRBV21-1 is a recognized pseudogene. The CDR3 covers 18 residues. The CDR3 here is CASSKKGSGLGFDVGYTF. The CDR3, as DNA: TGTGCCAGCAGCAAAAAAGGGTCAGGGTTGGGGTTTGATGTGGGCTACACCTTC.

The chain recombines TRBV11-2 with TRBJ1-1; TRBD1 agrees at 11 bases. Trimming at V came to 4 bases and at J to 4 bases, leaving 5 bases not matched to a gene. Germline V lookup: CDR1 SGHAT, CDR2 FQNNGV. CDR3 length equals 15 residues. The CDR3 DNA sequence: TGTGCCAGCAGCTACGCGGGACAGGGGGGCACTGAAGCTTTCTTT. As protein: CASSYAGQGGTEAFF.

This chain links TRBV5-6 with TRBJ2-7, with D possibly called TRBD1 or TRBD2 (5 bases each). The CDR3 covers 15 residues. The V gene lost 3 bases and the J gene lost 2 bases, with 15 bases spanning the gap. CDR1 is SGHDT and CDR2 is YYEEEE in the germline V gene. The CDR3 protein is CASSSRGAVTYEQYF. CDR3 DNA sequence: TGTGCCAGCAGCTCTCGAGGGGCAGTCACCTACGAGCAGTACTTC.

This clone was picked up many times. V is TRBV9 and J is TRBJ2-7, with 12 bases that match TRBD2. CDR1 and CDR2 from the germline V gene are SGDLS and YYNGEE. Losses at the gene ends were 0 bases for V and 9 bases for J; bases not matched to a gene: 7. This CDR3 spans 15 amino acids. CDR3 loop: CASSVGQLAGGLQYF. The CDR3 nucleotides read TGTGCCAGCAGCGTAGGGCAACTAGCGGGGGGTTTGCAGTACTTC.

The chain links TRBV5-1 to TRBJ2-7; TRBD1 aligns across 7 bases. Trimming took 0 bases from V and 5 from J; bases not matched to a gene: 2. Germline CDR1 is SGHRS and CDR2 is YFSETQ. This CDR3 is 13 amino acids long. This CDR3 reads CASSLVRGNEQYF. Written as DNA, the CDR3 is TGCGCCAGCAGCTTGGTCAGGGGGAACGAGCAGTACTTC.

The chain links TRBV18 to TRBJ2-7; the match to TRBD1 covers 10 bases. This CDR3 is 16 amino acids long. Germline CDR1 and CDR2: KGHSH and LQKENI. Trimming at V came to 0 bases and at J to 0 bases, leaving 2 bases not matched to a gene. CDR3 sequence: CASSPPGTGVSYEQYF. For the CDR3, the DNA is TGTGCCAGCTCACCACCCGGGACAGGGGTCTCCTACGAGCAGTACTTC.

This clone is medium-sized (0.01 to 0.1%) by share. This sequence joins TRBV7-6 and TRBJ1-5, with D hard to call. Trimming shortened V by 5 bases and J by 0 bases, and 8 bases separated the two germline ends. Germline V CDR1 and CDR2: SGHVS, FNYEAQ. The CDR3 is made up of 14 amino acids. CDR3 loop: CASSRGDSNQPQHF. CDR3 nucleotides: TGTGCCAGCAGCCGGGGAGATAGCAATCAGCCCCAGCATTTT.